These 4 T cell receptor beta chains were all obtained from the same sample, sequenced in a study of Ad26.COV2.S vaccination and SARS-CoV-2 variants. Profiled with immunoSEQ multiplex PCR; TCRdb holds only in-frame clones, not every one. The sample lists roughly 420,000 clones, approximately 90% occurring once. Regarding treatment: over 15 received Ad26.COV2.S at low or high dose, single or two shots; 5 received placebo; per-sample allocation not given. At day 63 after the first vaccine or placebo injection, samples were drawn. Sequencing was performed on peripheral blood, taken in a trial of Ad26.COV2.S vaccine versus placebo. The source is a person between 18 and 65 years old who received the Ad26.COV2.S COVID-19 vaccine or a placebo.

The chain carries TRBV5-1 and TRBJ2-7; a weak D match, TRBD1 (5 bases). Trimming took 4 bases from V and 3 from J, leaving 14 bases between them. CDR3 length equals 14 residues. Germline CDR1 and CDR2: SGHRS and YFSETQ. Here the CDR3 reads CASSDWGKNYEQYF. In nucleotides, the CDR3 is TGCGCCAGCAGCGATTGGGGCAAAAACTACGAGCAGTACTTC.

This clone has only a few counts. The chain links TRBV6-5 to TRBJ2-3; maybe TRBD2 (7 bases). The V gene's germline CDR1 is MNHEY and CDR2 SVGAGI. V was shortened by 6 bases and J by 6 bases, with 16 bases between the two germline ends. CDR3 length: 14 amino acids. DNA of the CDR3: TGTGCCAGCAGCAAAGAGGGGGGGGCCGATACGCAGTATTTT. Translating gives CASSKEGGADTQYF.

This clone was observed once. The chain joins TRBV7-9 to TRBJ1-6; D might be TRBD1 (6 bases). The CDR3 consists of 16 residues. Germline lookup yields CDR1 SEHNR and CDR2 FQNEAQ (reference sequence). Trimming stripped 5 bases from V and 4 bases from J, with 15 bases between. Here the CDR3 DNA reads TGTGCCAGCAGCCCGGTCGGCAGGGGTTATAATTCACCCCTCCACTTT. Translation gives CASSPVGRGYNSPLHF.

The V and J genes are TRBV28 and TRBJ1-1; D not resolved. Between the trimmed V and J ends, which lost 4 bases and 0 bases, there was a span of 21 bases. Germline CDR1 MDHEN, CDR2 SYDVKM. The CDR3 extends over 18 amino acids. DNA for the CDR3: TGTGCCAGCAGTTCGTGGGTGTTGGGCCGGACCATGAACACTGAAGCTTTCTTT. Its protein product is CASSSWVLGRTMNTEAFF.